This T cell receptor beta chain appears in the sequencing data of a study of T-cell memory formation after mild COVID-19. Trimming stripped 6 bases from V and 5 bases from J, with 13 bases between. In germline, CDR1 is DFQATT, CDR2 SNEGSKA (reference sequence). CDR3 size: 12 residues. Study-level results: The SARS-CoV-2 specificity of second-wave clones reaching peak at day 37 remained unverified. Those CD4+ clones that contracted were mainly in CM and EM (CD8+ ones in EMRA). Several responding clones turned up in pre-infection memory, indicating that cross-reactive memory may have taken part.

5'RACE primed from the constant segment yielded TCR alpha and TCR beta cDNA libraries bearing sample barcodes and UMIs. TCRdb called the 5' RACE reads again in MiXCR, with one record for every CDR3 protein. The table records about 310,000 distinct CDR3 sequences, approximately 16% of them present only once. This clonotype has more than one count but fewer than ten. Its antigen remains unknown. The sequenced sample consisted of PBMCs or a T cell subset sorted from them (not recorded which). The gene calls are TRBV20-1 and TRBJ1-2; possible D gene TRBD1, 5 bases. This clonotype originated in a young man who had mild COVID-19 (a few samples of this study predate the infection). Cell type and time point are not known. CDR3 coding DNA: TGCAGTGCACCCCTGGGGGGGTATGGCTACACCTTC. Translation: CSAPLGGYGYTF.